The clone carrying this TCR beta chain was counted at least ten times. The record originates from a study of human T cells and chemical hapten exposure. On the study more broadly: Diagnoses of alopecia areata, totalis or universalis occurred in mostly female patients.

TCRdb redid the calling of the RACE reads with MiXCR, one entry per CDR3 protein. The top ten hold 2% to 2.5% of the sample, which has 380,000 or so distinct CDR3 sequences, 4.8% seen once. CDR1 is SQVTM, CDR2 ANQGSEA, per germline. This CDR3 is built from 12 residues. V shed 4 bases and J shed 3 bases, with 7 bases lying between them. The time point was: patch test 1, 2 weeks after DPC sensitization. The treatment is: therapeutic diphenylcyclopropenone sensitization with weekly scalp DPC. Ahead of each patch test application, blood was drawn. The V gene is TRBV29-1, the J gene TRBJ2-4; weak D call: TRBD2 (6 bases). The sequence was collected from a woman aged 45-59 years with alopecia areata. Some clones in this sample may be carry-over from other donors' samples. The material sequenced was whole blood, taken in connection with sensitization to the hapten diphenylcyclopropenone (DPC). CDR3 coding DNA: TGCAGCGTTGGCGGGGTCAAAAACATTCAGTACTTC. This translates into CSVGGVKNIQYF.